The clone carrying this TCR beta chain was recorded many times. Its target is unknown. Germline CDR1 is MNHEY and CDR2 is SMNVEV (reference sequence). V lost 3 bases to trimming and J lost 4 bases, with 6 bases between them. The CDR3 extends over 12 amino acids. TCRdb passed the RT-PCR reads through MiXCR, listing each CDR3 protein once. The sample includes around 480,000 distinct CDR3 sequences, 11% of them seen just once. This specimen comes from a study of response to subunit inactivated influenza vaccine. Study-level points and caveats: Authors proposed each seasonal influenza vaccination draws in few new T cells.

The TCR sequence derives from a man between 50 and 59 years old who received an inactivated influenza vaccine. This chain links TRBV27 with TRBJ1-2; D possibly corresponds to TRBD1 (6 bases). The specimen was PBMCs from blood, collected 35 to 45 days after vaccination. The CDR3 spells CASSFRGYGYTF. CDR3 DNA: TGTGCCAGCAGTTTCAGGGGCTATGGCTACACCTTC.